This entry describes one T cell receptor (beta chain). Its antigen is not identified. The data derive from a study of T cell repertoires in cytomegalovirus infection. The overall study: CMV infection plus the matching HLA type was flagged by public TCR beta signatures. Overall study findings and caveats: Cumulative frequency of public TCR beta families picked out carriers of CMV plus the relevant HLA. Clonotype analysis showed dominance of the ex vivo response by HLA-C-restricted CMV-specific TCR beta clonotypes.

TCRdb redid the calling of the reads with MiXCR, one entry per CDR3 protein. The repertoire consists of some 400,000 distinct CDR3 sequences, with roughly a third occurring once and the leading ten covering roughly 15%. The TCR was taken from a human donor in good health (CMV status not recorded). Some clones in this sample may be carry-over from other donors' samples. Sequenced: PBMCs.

The CDR3 here is CSVEDGGNRPSYEQYF. The CDR3 DNA reads TGCAGCGTTGAAGATGGTGGGAACAGGCCCTCCTACGAGCAGTACTTC. The V gene is TRBV29-1, the J gene TRBJ2-7, with D possibly TRBD1 on 5 matching bases. The CDR3 covers 16 residues. V lost 0 bases and J lost 0, with 15 bases in between. Germline V gene lookup returns CDR1 SQVTM and CDR2 ANQGSEA.